These T cell receptor beta chains were read from a single sample in a study of cytomegalovirus exposure and HLA in healthy donors. Profiled with immunoSEQ multiplex PCR; TCRdb holds only in-frame clones, not every one. The sample has around 170,000 clones, 88% seen once; the top ten hold about 2.7%. Sequencing used PBMCs. These receptors originate from a man between 18 and 35 years old in good health and CMV-seronegative. CDR3s include the opening cysteine and the closing phenylalanine or tryptophan. The order of the fields is J gene, V gene, D gene, clone size, CDR3 DNA, CDR3 protein. D genes are given only for firm matches. Only some rows state a clone size, as once, few, many or a class for expanded clones.

TRBJ2-5 TRBV4-1 . . TGCGCCAGCAGCCTCCCGGGTGGTCAAGAGACCCAGTACTTC CASSLPGGQETQYF
TRBJ2-7 TRBV4-1 TRBD1 . TGCGCCAGCAGCCAAGGATACAGGGGGCATTACGAGCAGTACTTC CASSQGYRGHYEQYF
TRBJ2-2 TRBV25-1 TRBD2 . TGTGCCAGCAGTTCCCTAGCGGGGGGAGGGACCGGGGAGCTGTTTTTT CASSSLAGGGTGELFF
TRBJ2-1 TRBV27 . once TGTGCCAGCAGTTTATCTTCGGGAGACTACCGATACAATGAGCAGTTCTTC CASSLSSGDYRYNEQFF
TRBJ1-6 TRBV7-6 . . TGTGCCAGCAGCTTAGCGATACAGCTCTCCTATAATTCACCCCTCCACTTT CASSLAIQLSYNSPLHF
TRBJ2-7 TRBV9 TRBD2 . TGTGCCAGCAGCACCTTAGCGGGAGATAGGAGCGAGCAGTACTTC CASSTLAGDRSEQYF
TRBJ2-5 TRBV27 . once TGTGCCAGCAGTTCAGAACCTGCCCAAGAGACCCAGTACTTC CASSSEPAQETQYF
TRBJ2-5 TRBV28 . . TGTGCCAGCAGTTCATTTCCTACGAACCGGGTGGAGACCCAGTACTTC CASSSFPTNRVETQYF
TRBJ2-7 TRBV5-4 TRBD2 . TGTGCCAGCAGCTTGAGACTAGCGGGAGCCGAGCAGTACTTC CASSLRLAGAEQYF
TRBJ1-2 TRBV28 . . TGTGCCAGCAGTTTCGGGACAGGCTACACCTTC CASSFGTGYTF
TRBJ2-2 TRBV2 . . TGTGCCAGTCAAGACAGGAGAGGGGCTGTGGGTGGGGAGCTGTTTTTT CASQDRRGAVGGELFF
TRBJ1-2 TRBV4-3 . . TGCGCCAGCAGCCAAGACCCCAGGGTTGGCTACACCTTC CASSQDPRVGYTF
TRBJ2-4 TRBV29-1 . . TGCAGCGTTGAGCAGTTAGCCAAAAACATTCAGTACTTC CSVEQLAKNIQYF
TRBJ2-1 TRBV19 TRBD2 . TGTGCCAGTAGTCCGAGAGCGGGGCTCGCCTACAATGAGCAGTTCTTC CASSPRAGLAYNEQFF
TRBJ2-1 TRBV6-1 TRBD2 . TGTGCCAGCAGAAGGATAGCGGGGGGGCAGGGTGAGCAGTTCTTC CASRRIAGGQGEQFF
TRBJ2-7 TRBV10-2 TRBD2 . TGCGCCAGCAGAGATAGCGGGAGTATCTACGAGCAGTACTTC CASRDSGSIYEQYF
TRBJ1-1 TRBV7-9 . . TGTGCCAGCAGCTTAGTTTTAGAGGCTTTCTTT CASSLVLEAFF
TRBJ1-4 TRBV5-3 . . TGTGCCAGAAGCATACAGGCCGGGAGGTATGAAAAACTGTTTTTT CARSIQAGRYEKLFF
TRBJ2-3 TRBV5-4 . . TGTGCCAGCAGCTTGGCCGGCGGGGTCACAGATACGCAGTATTTT CASSLAGGVTDTQYF
TRBJ1-2 TRBV30 . . TGTGCCTGGAGTGCACTTCCAGGCACCTTC CAWSALPGTF
TRBJ2-7 TRBV7-7 TRBD1 . TGTGCTAGCAGCCTTTCCGGGACAGGGGGTTACGAGCAGTACTTC CASSLSGTGGYEQYF
TRBJ1-3 TRBV11-2 . once TGTGCCAGCAGCTCTGGGTTGGGCGGAAACACCATATATTTT CASSSGLGGNTIYF
TRBJ2-1 TRBV27 . . TGTGCCAGCTGGCAGCGGGCGTTGGGGGTGTACAATGAGCAGTTCTTC CASWQRALGVYNEQFF
TRBJ2-1 TRBV28 TRBD2 . TGTGCCAGCAGTCTGCCGACTAGCGGGGAGCTCAATGAGCAGTTCTTC CASSLPTSGELNEQFF
TRBJ2-7 TRBV13 TRBD2 . TGTGCCAGCAGCGTGGGACTAGCGGCCTACGAGCAGTACTTC CASSVGLAAYEQYF
TRBJ1-1 TRBV28 . . TGTGCCAGCAGTTCCCCAGGGGTGAACACTGAAGCTTTCTTT CASSSPGVNTEAFF
TRBJ2-1 TRBV27 TRBD2 . TGTGCCAGCTCACGGGGGGAGCAATACAATGAGCAGTTCTTC CASSRGEQYNEQFF
TRBJ2-7 TRBV18 TRBD2 . TGTGCCAGCTCACTACGTCTAACTAGCGGGAGTGGTGAGCAGTACTTC CASSLRLTSGSGEQYF
TRBJ1-2 TRBV2 . . TGTGCCAGCAGTGAGAAGGTGGGGGGTCAGAGCTACACCTTC CASSEKVGGQSYTF
TRBJ2-2 TRBV28 TRBD1 . TGTGCCAGTAGGCAGGGGGCCGGGTGGAGCACCGGGGAGCTGTTTTTT CASRQGAGWSTGELFF
TRBJ2-7 TRBV7-8 . . TGTGCCAGCAGCACCTCTGGGAGAAGCTACGAGCAGTACTTC CASSTSGRSYEQYF
TRBJ2-1 TRBV27 . . TGTGCCAGCAGTTTAACGGGGTCCGGGGTAGCGGCCTACAATGAGCAGTTCTTC CASSLTGSGVAAYNEQFF
TRBJ1-2 TRBV6-5 . . TGTGCCAGCAGTTTGACAGCTAATGGGTATGGCTACACCTTC CASSLTANGYGYTF
TRBJ1-1 TRBV4-1 . . TGCGCCAGCAGCTCCAGACAGTTGAACACTGAAGCTTTCTTT CASSSRQLNTEAFF
TRBJ1-1 TRBV6-5 . . TGTGCCAGCAGTTACTCGTCTCCCCCCAGGGACACTGAAGCTTTCTTT CASSYSSPPRDTEAFF
TRBJ1-2 TRBV25-1 TRBD1 . TGTGCCAGCGGACCGACAGGGAACTATGGCTACACCTTC CASGPTGNYGYTF
TRBJ2-7 TRBV6-5 TRBD1 . TGTGCCAGCAGTTATCGAGACAGGGACGAGCAGTACTTC CASSYRDRDEQYF
TRBJ1-2 TRBV28 TRBD1 . TGTGCCAGCAGTTTGCGGACAGGTCTTTTGGGTGGCTACACCTTC CASSLRTGLLGGYTF
TRBJ2-7 TRBV18 TRBD2 few TGTGCCAGCTCACCTACACTAGCGGGAGATAACGAGCAGTACTTC CASSPTLAGDNEQYF
TRBJ1-2 TRBV5-6 TRBD1 . TGTGCCAGCAGCCACCGCTACAAGACAGGGGGCTATGGCTACACCTTC CASSHRYKTGGYGYTF